Shown below are 18 T cell receptor beta chains from a single sample sequenced in a study of control samples from healthy donors and cancer patients. Here immunoSEQ multiplex PCR was the method, and the copy in TCRdb shows in-frame clones only, minus some. The table includes about 180,000 clones, roughly 92% detected once. What was sequenced was blood. The receptor source for this set is a man in his thirties or forties in good health.

This rearrangement joins TRBV15 to TRBJ1-3; a weak D match, TRBD1 (5 bases). Trimming stripped 0 bases from V and 0 bases from J, with 9 bases between. The CDR3 is 16 amino acids. The germline gives CDR1 LNHNV, CDR2 YYDKDF (reference sequence). CDR3 coding DNA: TGTGCCACCAGCAGAGATATTGGGGGCTCTGGAAACACCATATATTTT. Translated: CATSRDIGGSGNTIYF. The variable domain in full, completed from reference TRBV15 and TRBJ1-3, reads DAMVIQNPRYQVTQFGKPVTLSCSQTLNHNVMYWYQQKSSQAPKLLFHYYDKDFNNEADTPDNFQSRRPNTSFCFLDIRSPGLGDTAMYLCATSRDIGGSGNTIYFGEGSWLTVV.

This clone was observed a handful of times. The chain's CDR3 is CASSERGQWNTEAFF. The CDR3 DNA sequence: TGTGCCAGCAGTGAAAGGGGACAGTGGAACACTGAAGCTTTCTTT. The rearrangement links TRBV2 to TRBJ1-1, with 7 bases matching TRBD1. The CDR3 runs to 15 residues. Trimming at V came to 2 bases and at J to 1 base, leaving 4 bases not matched to a gene. The germline V gene has CDR1 SNHLY and CDR2 FYNNEI.

The chain recombines TRBV11-2 with TRBJ1-5; D gene unclear. Looked up from germline, CDR1 is SGHAT and CDR2 is FQNNGV. The CDR3 spans 13 residues. Trimming pared 5 bases from V and 9 bases from J, leaving 14 bases between. The CDR3 spells CASSPEPQRPQHF. DNA of the CDR3: TGTGCCAGCAGCCCCGAACCTCAACGGCCCCAGCATTTT.

The chain is built from TRBV10-1 and TRBJ2-3, with D tentatively TRBD1 (5 bases). Germline assignment: CDR1 WNHNN and CDR2 SYGVQD (reference sequence). The CDR3 consists of 14 residues. V was trimmed by 2 bases and J by 4 bases, leaving 10 bases between them. The chain's CDR3 is CASSEIRVADTQYF. For the CDR3, the DNA is TGCGCCAGCAGTGAGATCAGGGTGGCAGATACGCAGTATTTT.

J is TRBJ2-7 and V is TRBV27; D perhaps matches TRBD2 (7 bases). The CDR3 sequence is 15 residues long. Germline assignment: CDR1 MNHEY and CDR2 SMNVEV (reference sequence). V was cut by 5 bases and J by 3 bases, with 17 bases left in between. The CDR3 DNA is TGTGCCAGCAGTCCCATGGGGGGGGCTGGCTACGAGCAGTACTTC. Protein sequence: CASSPMGGAGYEQYF.

The gene calls are TRBV6-5 and TRBJ1-1; weak D call: TRBD1 (5 bases). V lost 2 bases and J 1 base, leaving 14 bases between the germline ends. Germline loops: CDR1 MNHEY, CDR2 SVGAGI. The CDR3 has 16 amino acids. The CDR3 DNA follows: TGTGCCAGCAGTTACGTAGCGGGGCGGAAGAACACTGAAGCTTTCTTT. It specifies CASSYVAGRKNTEAFF.

This clone was recorded once. V gene TRBV9 combines with J gene TRBJ2-5; D is possibly TRBD1 or TRBD2 (5 bases each). Trimming cost V 4 bases and J 5 bases, with 18 bases left between them. Germline V gene sequence: CDR1 SGDLS, CDR2 YYNGEE. The CDR3 runs 15 residues. CDR3 coding DNA: TGTGCCAGCAGCCGAGGGAAGGGGCCCTTGGAGACCCAGTACTTC. Translation gives CASSRGKGPLETQYF.

This chain uses TRBV10-3 with TRBJ1-1, with a possible D match to TRBD1 (5 bases). The V end was cut by 2 bases, the J end by 5 bases, with 12 bases between. CDR1 ENHRY and CDR2 SYGVKD come from the germline V gene. The CDR3 sequence is 14 residues long. The CDR3 DNA reads TGTGCCATCAGTGAGGACAGCTTGATAACTGAAGCTTTCTTT. Its translation: CAISEDSLITEAFF.

The rearrangement links TRBV27 to TRBJ1-3; D call uncertain. V lost 6 bases, J lost 0 bases, and 6 bases lay in between. The CDR3 loop spans 13 amino acids. Germline V gene sequence: CDR1 MNHEY, CDR2 SMNVEV (reference sequence). CDR3 sequence reads: CASRDLSGNTIYF. The CDR3 bases are TGTGCCAGCAGGGACCTCTCTGGAAACACCATATATTTT.

This chain links TRBV24-1 with TRBJ2-1; D perhaps matches TRBD2 (7 bases). This CDR3 contains 16 residues. CDR1 is KGHDR, CDR2 SFDVKD, per germline. V was pared by 2 bases and J by 2 bases, with 12 bases between. CDR3 DNA sequence: TGTGCCACCAGTGATTCCGCGGGGGCACCCTACAATGAGCAGTTCTTC. The encoded protein is CATSDSAGAPYNEQFF.

J is TRBJ1-6 and V is TRBV7-9; tentatively, D is TRBD1 (6 bases). Trimming left V 8 bases short and J 10 bases short, with 15 bases between. CDR1 SEHNR and CDR2 FQNEAQ come from the germline V gene (reference sequence). This CDR3 has 13 amino acids. This CDR3 is CASGADSHSPLHF. The CDR3 coding sequence is TGTGCCAGCGGCGCGGACAGTCACTCACCCCTCCACTTT.

Here the CDR3 reads CASSMGPLTEAFF. The CDR3 nucleotides are TGTGCCAGCAGCATGGGACCGCTCACTGAAGCTTTCTTT. J is TRBJ1-1 and V is TRBV12-3 or TRBV12-4, with D perhaps TRBD1 (5 bases). The CDR3 covers 13 residues. V lost 6 bases and J lost 4, with 12 bases in between.

Only one count was recorded for this clone. The chain uses TRBV27 and TRBJ2-3; weak D call: TRBD2 (6 bases). The germline V gene has CDR1 MNHEY and CDR2 SMNVEV (reference sequence). Trimming took off 7 bases at V and 0 bases at J, with 23 bases between the two ends. The CDR3 sequence is 18 residues long. Here the CDR3 reads CASTARLISGPSTDTQYF. DNA for the CDR3: TGTGCCAGCACCGCCAGACTAATTAGCGGTCCTAGCACAGATACGCAGTATTTT.

The chain recombines TRBV10-3 with TRBJ1-2; no firm D call. The CDR3 spans 19 residues. From germline, CDR1 is ENHRY and CDR2 SYGVKD. Trimming took 0 bases from V and 4 from J, leaving 24 bases between them. The CDR3 nucleotides read TGTGCCATCAGTGAGTCGCCTTTCCCAGGCGCTGCAAACCTCTATGGCTACACCTTC. This sequence encodes CAISESPFPGAANLYGYTF.

This chain connects TRBV7-8 to TRBJ2-7; D unclear. The CDR3 sequence is 13 residues long. Trimming shortened V by 2 bases and J by 3 bases, and 8 bases separated the two germline ends. From germline, CDR1 is SGHVS and CDR2 FQNEAQ. The CDR3 region is CASSLSRVYEQYF. CDR3 nucleotide sequence: TGTGCCAGCAGCTTAAGTCGGGTCTACGAGCAGTACTTC.

The chain has TRBV5-6 and TRBJ1-4; a weak D match, TRBD1 (5 bases). The V end lost 4 bases, the J end lost 4 bases, and 14 bases lay between the germline ends. CDR1 SGHDT and CDR2 YYEEEE come from the germline V gene. The CDR3 covers 15 residues. CDR3 sequence reads: CASSGDGGYNEKLFF. The CDR3 nucleotides read TGTGCCAGCAGCGGGGACGGAGGGTATAATGAAAAACTGTTTTTT. The entire variable domain, with the rest obtained from reference TRBV5-6 and TRBJ1-4, is as follows: DAGVTQSPTHLIKTRGQQVTLRCSPKSGHDTVSWYQQALGQGPQFIFQYYEEEERQRGNFPDRFSGHQFPNYSSELNVNALLLGDSALYLCASSGDGGYNEKLFFGSGTQLSVL.

The chain couples TRBV5-1 to TRBJ2-6, with D unresolved. The length of the CDR3 is 15 residues. Germline-derived CDR1 and CDR2 are SGHRS and YFSETQ. Trimming shortened V by 0 bases and J by 5 bases, and 9 bases separated the two germline ends. The CDR3 protein is CASSLEQLRANVLTF. The CDR3 bases are TGCGCCAGCAGCTTGGAACAGCTCAGGGCCAACGTCCTGACTTTC.

The chain uses TRBV5-4 and TRBJ2-7; 10 bases map to TRBD1. The CDR3 has 14 residues. With 4 bases clipped from V and 6 bases from J, the junction kept 7 bases outside the gene matches. The germline V gene has CDR1 SGHNT and CDR2 YYREEE (reference sequence). CDR3 coding DNA: TGTGCCAGCAGCGTACGGGACAGGGGAAGCGAGCAGTACTTC. It translates to CASSVRDRGSEQYF.